Reported below is one TCR beta chain. Other DNA sequences of this sample code for an identical CDR3. This sample was taken from a study of Ad26.COV2.S vaccination and SARS-CoV-2 variants. About the study: Donor was in the COV1001 Ad26.COV2.S trial arm. In the study, Ad26.COV2.S was injected intramuscularly once, or twice 56 days apart.

Treatment here: roughly 19 received Ad26.COV2.S at low or high dose, single or two shots; several received placebo; per-sample allocation not given. Specimen acquisition occurred on day 63 following the initial vaccine or placebo injection. The study used a vaccine consisting of an Ad26 vector that expressed Wuhan-strain SARS-CoV-2 spike. Produced via immunoSEQ multiplex PCR; TCRdb's table is partial and in-frame only. The sample includes about 410,000 clones, 75% to 90% of them seen just once. Trimming cost V 4 bases and J 6 bases; bases outside gene matches: 9. The CDR3 loop spans 14 amino acids. Looked up from germline, CDR1 is SGHRS and CDR2 is YFSETQ.

The sequence was collected from a person between 18 and 59 years old who received the Ad26.COV2.S COVID-19 vaccine or a placebo. Sequenced material: peripheral blood, taken in a trial of Ad26.COV2.S vaccine versus placebo. J is TRBJ2-7 and V is TRBV5-1, with 8 bases aligning to TRBD1. As DNA, the CDR3 is TGCGCCAGCAGCCGAGGACAGGGTCTTGGCGAGCAGTACTTC. It encodes CASSRGQGLGEQYF.